The sequence of this T cell receptor beta chain was determined in a study of blood T cell repertoires in COVID-19. In the study overall: The United States, Italy and Spain were the sources of the acute and convalescent COVID-19 samples.

Per the original methods: Scientists estimated how many nucleated cells there were by amplifying reference gene primers. Only in-frame clones appear in the TCRdb table, and some are missing; sequencing was by immunoSEQ multiplex PCR. V and J calls and clone size are those listed in that table; D and trimming were worked out from the DNA. The sample has approximately 200,000 clones, 80% to 90% seen once. The germline V and J ends were trimmed by 4 bases and 7 bases, with 16 bases remaining between them. The CDR3 extends over 14 amino acids. The germline V gene has CDR1 PRHDT and CDR2 FYEKMQ (reference sequence).

The V gene is TRBV13, the J gene TRBJ1-2; D is undetermined. The sequenced sample was peripheral blood. The sequence was obtained from a man aged 50 to 59 who had recovered from COVID-19. The CDR3 sequence: CASSSWTSMIGYTF. The CDR3 DNA reads TGTGCCAGCAGCTCATGGACTTCCATGATTGGCTACACCTTC. Filled out from reference TRBV13 and TRBJ1-2, the complete variable domain reads AAGVIQSPRHLIKEKRETATLKCYPIPRHDTVYWYQQGPGQDPQFLISFYEKMQSDKGSIPDRFSAQQFSDYHSELNMSSLELGDSALYFCASSSWTSMIGYTFGSGTRLTVV.